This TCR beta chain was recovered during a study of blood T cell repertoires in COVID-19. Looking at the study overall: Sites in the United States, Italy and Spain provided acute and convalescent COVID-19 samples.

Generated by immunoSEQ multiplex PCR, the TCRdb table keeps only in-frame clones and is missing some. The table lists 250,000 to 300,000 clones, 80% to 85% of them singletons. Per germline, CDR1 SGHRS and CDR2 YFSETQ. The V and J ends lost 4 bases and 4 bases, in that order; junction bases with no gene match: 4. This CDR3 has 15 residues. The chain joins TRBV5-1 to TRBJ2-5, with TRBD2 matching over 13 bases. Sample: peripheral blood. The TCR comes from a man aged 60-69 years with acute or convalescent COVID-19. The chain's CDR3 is CASSIRLAGGETQYF. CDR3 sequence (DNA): TGCGCCAGCAGCATAAGACTAGCGGGAGGAGAGACCCAGTACTTC. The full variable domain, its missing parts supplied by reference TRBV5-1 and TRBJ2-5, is KAGVTQTPRYLIKTRGQQVTLSCSPISGHRSVSWYQQTPGQGLQFLFEYFSETQRNKGNFPGRFSGRQFSNSRSEMNVSTLELGDSALYLCASSIRLAGGETQYFGPGTRLLVL.